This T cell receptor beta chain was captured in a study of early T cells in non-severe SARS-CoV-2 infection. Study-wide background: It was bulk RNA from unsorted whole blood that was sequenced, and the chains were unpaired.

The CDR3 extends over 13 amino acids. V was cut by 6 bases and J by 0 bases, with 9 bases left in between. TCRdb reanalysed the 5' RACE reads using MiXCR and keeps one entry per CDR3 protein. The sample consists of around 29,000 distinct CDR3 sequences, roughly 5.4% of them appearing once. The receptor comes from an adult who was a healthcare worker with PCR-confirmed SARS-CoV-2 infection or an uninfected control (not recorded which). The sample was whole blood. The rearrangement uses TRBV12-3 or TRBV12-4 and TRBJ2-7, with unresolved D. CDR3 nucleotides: TGTGCCAGCAGCGATCTCAGCTCCTACGAGCAGTACTTC. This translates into CASSDLSSYEQYF.